The 12 T cell receptor beta chains below come from one sample, sequenced in a study of blood T cells in healthy people across ages (dated by TCRdb to the mid-2010s). Libraries were made using 5' RACE. A second PCR of 7 to 11 cycles was run with a J-beta primer mix and a sample-barcoded 5' primer. TCRdb reprocessing: public reads trimmed at Q25 with fastp, clones called with MiXCR, in-frame beta chains kept. Every CDR3 protein is listed once, alongside the most common genes and DNA of its rows. This sample gives some 1,800,000 distinct CDR3 sequences in total; roughly 43% of them show up just once. Of the sample, 23% falls within the top ten clones. The specimen sequenced was blood. These receptors came from a human donor in good health.

The genes are TRBV20-1 and TRBJ2-1; 12 bases are a match to TRBD2. Unmatched junction bases numbered 15, after V lost 6 bases and J lost 6 bases. The germline gives CDR1 DFQATT, CDR2 SNEGSKA (reference sequence). This CDR3 spans 17 amino acids. CDR3 sequence reads: CSAEILAGGRFSNEQFF. CDR3 bases: TGCAGTGCCGAAATACTAGCGGGGGGACGATTCTCCAATGAGCAGTTCTTC.

This sequence joins TRBV24-1 and TRBJ2-7; 9 bases are a match to TRBD1. V shed 4 bases, J shed 0 bases, and the junction held 12 bases outside the gene matches. CDR3 length: 18 amino acids. Germline V gene data show CDR1 as KGHDR and CDR2 as SFDVKD. The CDR3 DNA follows: TGTGCCACCAGTGACTCACGTACAGGGGGCTCCAGCTCCTACGAGCAGTACTTC. Translated, it gives CATSDSRTGGSSSYEQYF.

This clonotype was seen only a few times. The V and J genes are TRBV11-2 and TRBJ2-1; 7 bases agree with TRBD1. Germline V gene lookup returns CDR1 SGHAT and CDR2 FQNNGV. The V gene end was trimmed by 2 bases and the J gene end by 6 bases; junction bases not matched to a gene: 7. There are 15 residues in the CDR3. The CDR3 coding sequence is TGTGCCAGCAGCTTAATGACAGGGATGGCCAATGAGCAGTTCTTC. Amino acid sequence: CASSLMTGMANEQFF.

Here the CDR3 reads CASSLGGVGLNYGYTF. For the CDR3, the DNA is TGCGCCAGCAGCTTGGGGGGAGTAGGGCTGAACTATGGCTACACCTTC. This chain uses TRBV5-1 with TRBJ1-2; no clear D gene. CDR1 is SGHRS and CDR2 is YFSETQ in the germline V gene. This CDR3 contains 16 residues. The V end lost 0 bases, the J end lost 2 bases, and 14 bases lay between the germline ends.

The rearrangement uses TRBV29-1 and TRBJ2-3, with 8 bases matching TRBD2. Trimming removed 4 bases from V and 0 bases from J; junction bases left unmatched: 6. Germline CDR1 SQVTM, CDR2 ANQGSEA. CDR3 length: 15 residues. The CDR3 DNA follows: TGCAGCGTTGCGGTTAGCGGGGTTAGCACAGATACGCAGTATTTT. It specifies CSVAVSGVSTDTQYF.

The rearrangement joins TRBV7-3 to TRBJ2-1; tentatively, D is TRBD1 (8 bases). V gave up 5 bases and J gave up 5 bases, with 19 bases separating them. The CDR3 has 16 residues. Germline V lookup: CDR1 SGHTA, CDR2 FQGTGA. The CDR3 here is CASSTYRGGADNEQFF. The DNA of the CDR3 is TGTGCCAGCAGCACCTACAGGGGGGGGGCGGACAATGAGCAGTTCTTC.

This clonotype turned up a few times. The chain couples TRBV7-2 to TRBJ2-5, with D unresolved. Germline CDR1 reads SGHTA; CDR2 reads FQGNSA. V was shortened by 5 bases and J by 4 bases, with 8 bases between the two germline ends. CDR3 size: 12 residues. The CDR3 region is CASSPIVETQYF. The CDR3, as DNA: TGTGCCAGCAGCCCTATCGTAGAGACCCAGTACTTC.

A note on this clonotype: An end of the junction does not agree with germline; a read error may underlie this. The chain carries TRBV7-2 and TRBJ2-1; TRBD2 matches at 7 bases. This CDR3 is built from 19 residues. Germline assignment: CDR1 SGHTA and CDR2 FQGNSA. This CDR3 reads CASSLRVERGMSGYSEQFF. In nucleotides, the CDR3 is TGTGCCAGCAGCTTACGAGTCGAGCGGGGTATGTCCGGATACAGTGAGCAGTTCTTC.

The genes are TRBV28 and TRBJ1-4; tentatively, D is TRBD1 (5 bases). The CDR3 is 15 residues long. Germline loops: CDR1 MDHEN, CDR2 SYDVKM. Trimming took 7 bases from V and 2 from J, leaving 14 bases between them. CDR3 sequence (DNA): TGTGCCAGCATTTCGGGGGGGACCACTAATGAAAAACTGTTTTTT. Its protein is CASISGGTTNEKLFF. Variable domain in full (rest from reference TRBV28 and TRBJ1-4): DVKVTQSSRYLVKRTGEKVFLECVQDMDHENMFWYRQDPGLGLRLIYFSYDVKMKEKGDIPEGYSVSREKKERFSLILESASTNQTSMYLCASISGGTTNEKLFFGSGTQLSVL.

The V gene is TRBV29-1, the J gene TRBJ2-7, with D possibly TRBD1 on 6 matching bases. V was pared by 4 bases and J by 2 bases, with 9 bases between. The length of the CDR3 is 12 residues. CDR1 is SQVTM, CDR2 ANQGSEA, per germline. In DNA form, the CDR3 reads TGCAGCGTTGGGTACAGGGCCTACGAGCAGTACTTC. This gives the protein CSVGYRAYEQYF.

The CDR3 DNA is TGTGCCAGCTCACCTATGTCCACTGAAGCTTTCTTT. Protein product: CASSPMSTEAFF. This chain links TRBV18 with TRBJ1-1; D unclear. The V and J ends lost 3 bases and 4 bases respectively, with 6 bases between them. The CDR3 is 12 residues long. Germline CDR1 reads KGHSH; CDR2 reads LQKENI.

This chain joins TRBV11-1 and TRBJ2-2; D uncertain. This CDR3 spans 18 amino acids. The germline V gene encodes CDR1 SGHAT and CDR2 FQDESV (reference sequence). V gave up 0 bases and J gave up 2 bases, with 16 bases separating them. Here the CDR3 reads CASSLATTSWGNTGELFF. Written as DNA, the CDR3 is TGTGCCAGCAGCTTAGCTACTACGAGCTGGGGAAACACCGGGGAGCTGTTTTTT.